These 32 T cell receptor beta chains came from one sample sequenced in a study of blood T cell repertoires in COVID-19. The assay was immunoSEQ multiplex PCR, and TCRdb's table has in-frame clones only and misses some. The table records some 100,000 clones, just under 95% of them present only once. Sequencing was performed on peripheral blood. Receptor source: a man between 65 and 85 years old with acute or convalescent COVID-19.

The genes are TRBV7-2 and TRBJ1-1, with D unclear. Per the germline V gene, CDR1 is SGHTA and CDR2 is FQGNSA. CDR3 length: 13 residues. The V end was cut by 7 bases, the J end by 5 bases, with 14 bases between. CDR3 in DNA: TGTGCCAGCACCCCGCCAGGTCGAACTGAAGCTTTCTTT. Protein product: CASTPPGRTEAFF.

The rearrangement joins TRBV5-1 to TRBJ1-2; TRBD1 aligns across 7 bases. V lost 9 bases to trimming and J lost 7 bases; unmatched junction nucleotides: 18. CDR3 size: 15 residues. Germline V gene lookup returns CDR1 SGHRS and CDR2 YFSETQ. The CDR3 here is CATRGGGGAEIGYTF. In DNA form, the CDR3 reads TGCGCCACCAGAGGTGGAGGGGGCGCAGAAATTGGCTACACCTTC. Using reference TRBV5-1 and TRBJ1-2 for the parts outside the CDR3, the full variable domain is KAGVTQTPRYLIKTRGQQVTLSCSPISGHRSVSWYQQTPGQGLQFLFEYFSETQRNKGNFPGRFSGRQFSNSRSEMNVSTLELGDSALYLCATRGGGGAEIGYTFGSGTRLTVV.

The CDR3, as DNA: TGTGCCAGCAGCTTGGCGGCTATGAAGCGTAGCAAGACCCAGTACTTC. Encoded protein: CASSLAAMKRSKTQYF. The gene calls are TRBV5-6 and TRBJ2-5; D uncertain. This CDR3 comprises 16 residues. V was clipped by 0 bases and J by 6 bases, with 18 bases between them. Per germline, CDR1 SGHDT and CDR2 YYEEEE.

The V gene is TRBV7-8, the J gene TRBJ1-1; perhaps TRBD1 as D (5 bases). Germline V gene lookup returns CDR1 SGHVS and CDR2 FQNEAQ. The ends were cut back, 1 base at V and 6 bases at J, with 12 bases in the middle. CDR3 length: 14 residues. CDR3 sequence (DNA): TGTGCCAGCAGCTTAGGAGGGTGGGGGGCTGAAGCTTTCTTT. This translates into CASSLGGWGAEAFF. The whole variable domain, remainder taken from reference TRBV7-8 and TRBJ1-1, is GAGVSQSPRYKVAKRGQDVALRCDPISGHVSLFWYQQALGQGPEFLTYFQNEAQLDKSGLPSDRFFAERPEGSVSTLKIQRTQQEDSAVYLCASSLGGWGAEAFFGQGTRLTVV.

CDR3 coding DNA: TGTGCCAGCAGTCCGGACAGGGCAAACAATTCACCCCTCCACTTT. Its protein product is CASSPDRANNSPLHF. The chain links TRBV27 to TRBJ1-6, with TRBD1 identical over 8 bases. Germline lookup yields CDR1 MNHEY and CDR2 SMNVEV (reference sequence). Trimming cost V 5 bases and J 7 bases; bases outside gene matches: 7. CDR3 length equals 15 residues.

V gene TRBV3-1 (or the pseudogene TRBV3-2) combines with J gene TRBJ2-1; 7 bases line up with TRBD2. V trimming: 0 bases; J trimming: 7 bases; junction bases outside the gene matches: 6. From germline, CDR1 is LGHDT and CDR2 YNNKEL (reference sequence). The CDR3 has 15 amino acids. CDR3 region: CASSQDPGGSNEQFF. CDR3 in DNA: TGTGCCAGCAGCCAAGATCCGGGCGGGAGTAATGAGCAGTTCTTC.

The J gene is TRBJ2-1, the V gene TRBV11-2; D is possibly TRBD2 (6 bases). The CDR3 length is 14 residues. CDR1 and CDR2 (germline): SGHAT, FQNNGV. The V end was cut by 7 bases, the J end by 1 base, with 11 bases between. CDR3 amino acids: CASTRTTSYNEQFF. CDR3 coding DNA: TGTGCCAGCACCAGGACTACATCCTACAATGAGCAGTTCTTC.

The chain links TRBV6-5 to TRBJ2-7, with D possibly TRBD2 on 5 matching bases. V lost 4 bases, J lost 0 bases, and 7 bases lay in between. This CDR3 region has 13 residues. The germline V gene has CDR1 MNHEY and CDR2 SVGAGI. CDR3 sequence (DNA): TGTGCCAGCAGTTCAGAGGGCTCCTACGAGCAGTACTTC. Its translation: CASSSEGSYEQYF.

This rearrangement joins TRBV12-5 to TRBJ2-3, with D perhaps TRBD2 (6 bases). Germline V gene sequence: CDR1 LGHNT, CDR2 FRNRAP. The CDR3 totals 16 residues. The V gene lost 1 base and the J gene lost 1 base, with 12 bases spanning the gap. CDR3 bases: TGTGCTAGTGGTTTGGGCGCGGGATACCGCACAGATACGCAGTATTTT. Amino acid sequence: CASGLGAGYRTDTQYF.

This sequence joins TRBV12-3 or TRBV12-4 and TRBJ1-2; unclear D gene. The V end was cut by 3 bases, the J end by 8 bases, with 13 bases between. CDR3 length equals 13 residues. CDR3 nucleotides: TGTGCCAGCAGTTTGTGGGATTCGGGAGGCTACACCTTC. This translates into CASSLWDSGGYTF.

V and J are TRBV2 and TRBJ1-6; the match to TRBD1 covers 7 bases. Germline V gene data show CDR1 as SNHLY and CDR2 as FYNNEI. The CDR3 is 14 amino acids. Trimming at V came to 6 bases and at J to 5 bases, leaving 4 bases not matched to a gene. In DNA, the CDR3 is TGTGCCAGCAGACCGGGACAGCATAATTCACCCCTCCACTTT. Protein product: CASRPGQHNSPLHF.

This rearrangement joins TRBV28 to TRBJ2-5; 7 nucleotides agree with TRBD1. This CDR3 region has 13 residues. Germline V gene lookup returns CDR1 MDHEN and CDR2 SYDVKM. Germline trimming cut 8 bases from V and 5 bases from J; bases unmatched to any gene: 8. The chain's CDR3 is CASAGTASETQYF. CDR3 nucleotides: TGTGCCAGCGCTGGGACAGCAAGCGAGACCCAGTACTTC. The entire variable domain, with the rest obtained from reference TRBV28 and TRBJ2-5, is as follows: DVKVTQSSRYLVKRTGEKVFLECVQDMDHENMFWYRQDPGLGLRLIYFSYDVKMKEKGDIPEGYSVSREKKERFSLILESASTNQTSMYLCASAGTASETQYFGPGTRLLVL.

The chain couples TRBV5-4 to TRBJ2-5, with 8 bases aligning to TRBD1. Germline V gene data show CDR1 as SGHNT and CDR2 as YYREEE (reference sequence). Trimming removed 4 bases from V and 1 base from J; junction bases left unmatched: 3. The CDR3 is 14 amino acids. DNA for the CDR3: TGTGCCAGCAGCCCGACAGGGGTCCAAGAGACCCAGTACTTC. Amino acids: CASSPTGVQETQYF.

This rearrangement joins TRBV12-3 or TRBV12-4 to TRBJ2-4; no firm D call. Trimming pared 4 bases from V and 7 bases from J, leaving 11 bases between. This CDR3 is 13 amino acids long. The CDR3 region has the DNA TGTGCCAGCAGTTATCGTGTACGGAACATTCAGTACTTC. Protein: CASSYRVRNIQYF.

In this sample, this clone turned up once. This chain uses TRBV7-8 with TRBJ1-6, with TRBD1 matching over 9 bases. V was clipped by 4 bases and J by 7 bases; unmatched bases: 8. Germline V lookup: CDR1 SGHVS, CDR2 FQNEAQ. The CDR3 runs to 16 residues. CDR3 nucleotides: TGTGCCAGCAGCTCCACACCGGGGACAGGGAATTCACCCCTCCACTTT. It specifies CASSSTPGTGNSPLHF.

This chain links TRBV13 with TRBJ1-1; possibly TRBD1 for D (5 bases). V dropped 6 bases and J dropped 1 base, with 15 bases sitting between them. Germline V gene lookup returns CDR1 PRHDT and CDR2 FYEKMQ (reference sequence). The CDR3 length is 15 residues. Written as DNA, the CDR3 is TGTGCCAGCAGGCGGAGGGGAAACCAGAACACTGAAGCTTTCTTT. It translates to CASRRRGNQNTEAFF.

CDR3 in amino acids: CASSFPTGYEQYF. DNA of the CDR3: TGTGCCAGCAGCTTTCCCACCGGCTACGAGCAGTACTTC. The V gene is TRBV7-9, the J gene TRBJ2-7; the D is unclear. V lost 3 bases and J 3 bases, leaving 9 bases between the germline ends. The CDR3 runs 13 residues. CDR1 SEHNR and CDR2 FQNEAQ come from the germline V gene (reference sequence).

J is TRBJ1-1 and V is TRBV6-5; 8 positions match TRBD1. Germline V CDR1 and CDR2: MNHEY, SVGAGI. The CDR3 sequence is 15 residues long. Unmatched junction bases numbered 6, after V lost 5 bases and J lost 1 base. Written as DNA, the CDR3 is TGTGCCAGCAGTAACCAGGGGGCGGGGAACACTGAAGCTTTCTTT. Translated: CASSNQGAGNTEAFF.

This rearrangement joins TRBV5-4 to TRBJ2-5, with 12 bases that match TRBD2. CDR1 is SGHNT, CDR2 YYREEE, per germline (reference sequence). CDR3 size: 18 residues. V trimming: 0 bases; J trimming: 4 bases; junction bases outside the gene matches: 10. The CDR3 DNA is TGTGCCAGCAGCTTGGGTGCATCTAGCGGGGGGGCAGGAGAGACCCAGTACTTC. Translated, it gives CASSLGASSGGAGETQYF.

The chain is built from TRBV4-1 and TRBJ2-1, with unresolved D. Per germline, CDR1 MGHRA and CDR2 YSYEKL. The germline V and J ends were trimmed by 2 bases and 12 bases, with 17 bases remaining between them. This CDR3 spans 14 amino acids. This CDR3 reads CASSQPLDIGGQFF. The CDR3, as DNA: TGCGCCAGCAGCCAACCCTTAGACATTGGTGGGCAGTTCTTC.

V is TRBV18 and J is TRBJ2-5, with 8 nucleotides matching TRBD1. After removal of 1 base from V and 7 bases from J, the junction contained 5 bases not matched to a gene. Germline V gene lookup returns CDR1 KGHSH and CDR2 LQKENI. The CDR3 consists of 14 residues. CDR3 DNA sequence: TGTGCCAGCTCACCACAGGACAGGGACGGGACCCAGTACTTC. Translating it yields CASSPQDRDGTQYF.

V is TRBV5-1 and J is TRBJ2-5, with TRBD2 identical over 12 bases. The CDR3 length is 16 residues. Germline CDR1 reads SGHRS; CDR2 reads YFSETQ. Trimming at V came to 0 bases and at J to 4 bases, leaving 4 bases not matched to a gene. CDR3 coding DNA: TGCGCCAGCAGCTTGGAGGCGGGACTAGCGGGAGAGACCCAGTACTTC. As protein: CASSLEAGLAGETQYF.

The CDR3 spells CASSLGQIYGYTF. In DNA, the CDR3 is TGTGCCAGCAGCTTAGGACAGATCTATGGCTACACCTTC. This sequence joins TRBV13 and TRBJ1-2; D gene unclear. The CDR3 is 13 residues long. Looked up from germline, CDR1 is PRHDT and CDR2 is FYEKMQ (reference sequence). V was clipped by 0 bases and J by 4 bases, with 6 bases between them.

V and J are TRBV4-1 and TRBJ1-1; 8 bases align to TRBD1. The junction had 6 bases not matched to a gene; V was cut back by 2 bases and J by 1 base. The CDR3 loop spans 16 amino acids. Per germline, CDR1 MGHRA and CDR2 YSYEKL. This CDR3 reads CASSQPDRGRNTEAFF. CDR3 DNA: TGCGCCAGCAGCCAACCCGACAGGGGAAGGAACACTGAAGCTTTCTTT.

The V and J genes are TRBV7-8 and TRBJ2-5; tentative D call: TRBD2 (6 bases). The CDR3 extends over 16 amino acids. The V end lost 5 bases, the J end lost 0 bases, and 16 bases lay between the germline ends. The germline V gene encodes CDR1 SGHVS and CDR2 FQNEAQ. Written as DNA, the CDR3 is TGTGCCAGCAGCCGGAGGGCGGGTGGGTACCAAGAGACCCAGTACTTC. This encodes CASSRRAGGYQETQYF.

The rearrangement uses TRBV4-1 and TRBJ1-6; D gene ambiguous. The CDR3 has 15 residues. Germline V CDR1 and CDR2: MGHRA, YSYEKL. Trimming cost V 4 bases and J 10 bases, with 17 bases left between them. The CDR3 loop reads CASSRTELDPSPLHF. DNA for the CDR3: TGCGCCAGCAGCCGGACTGAACTAGACCCATCACCCCTCCACTTT.

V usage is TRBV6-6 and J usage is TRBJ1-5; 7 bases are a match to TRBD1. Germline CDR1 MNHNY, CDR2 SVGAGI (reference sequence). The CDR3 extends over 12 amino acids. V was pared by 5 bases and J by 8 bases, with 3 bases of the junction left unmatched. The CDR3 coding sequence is TGTGCCAGCAGTACACAGGGGAAGCCCCAGCATTTT. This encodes CASSTQGKPQHF.

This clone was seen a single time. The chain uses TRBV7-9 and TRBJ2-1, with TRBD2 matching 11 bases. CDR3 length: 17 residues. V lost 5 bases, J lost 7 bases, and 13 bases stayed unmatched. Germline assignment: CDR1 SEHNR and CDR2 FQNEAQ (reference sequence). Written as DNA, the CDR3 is TGTGCCAGCAGCGGTAGCGGGAGGGCCCTAAATACGAATGAGCAGTTCTTC. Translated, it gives CASSGSGRALNTNEQFF. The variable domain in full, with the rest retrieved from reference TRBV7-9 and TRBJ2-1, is DTGVSQNPRHKITKRGQNVTFRCDPISEHNRLYWYRQTLGQGPEFLTYFQNEAQLEKSRLLSDRFSAERPKGSFSTLEIQRTEQGDSAMYLCASSGSGRALNTNEQFFGPGTRLTVL.

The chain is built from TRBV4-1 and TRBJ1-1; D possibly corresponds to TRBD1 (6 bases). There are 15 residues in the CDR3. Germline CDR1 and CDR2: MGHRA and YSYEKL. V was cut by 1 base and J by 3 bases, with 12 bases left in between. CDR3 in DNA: TGCGCCAGCAGCCAAGGCAGGGGCGCGGACACTGAAGCTTTCTTT. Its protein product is CASSQGRGADTEAFF.

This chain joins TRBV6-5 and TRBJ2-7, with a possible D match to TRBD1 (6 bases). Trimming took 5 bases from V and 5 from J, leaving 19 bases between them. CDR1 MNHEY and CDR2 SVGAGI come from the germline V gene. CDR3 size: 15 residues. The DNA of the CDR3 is TGTGCCAGCAGTAAACCGGGGCAGGGGATCCACGAGCAGTACTTC. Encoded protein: CASSKPGQGIHEQYF.

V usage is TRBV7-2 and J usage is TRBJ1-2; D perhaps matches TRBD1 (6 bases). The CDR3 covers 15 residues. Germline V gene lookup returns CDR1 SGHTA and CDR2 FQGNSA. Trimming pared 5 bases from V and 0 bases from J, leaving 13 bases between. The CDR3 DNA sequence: TGTGCCAGCAGCCCGGGGGGCGGGCCTAACTATGGCTACACCTTC. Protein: CASSPGGGPNYGYTF.

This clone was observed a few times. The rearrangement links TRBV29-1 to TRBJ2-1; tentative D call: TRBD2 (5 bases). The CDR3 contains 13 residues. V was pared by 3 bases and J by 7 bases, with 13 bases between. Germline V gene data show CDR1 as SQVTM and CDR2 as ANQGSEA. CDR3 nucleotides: TGCAGCGTTGAGAGGGTTTCGCTGAATGAGCAGTTCTTC. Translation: CSVERVSLNEQFF.